The text below deals with one T cell receptor (beta chain). Which antigen it targets is not known. Base qualities are not provided; no much larger clone lies one nucleotide away. Sequences SEHNR (CDR1) and FQNEAQ (CDR2) are obtained from the germline V gene (reference sequence). The V end gives up 5 bases and the J end 9 bases, leaving 4 bases in the junction not matched to a gene. The CDR3 numbers 13 residues from cysteine through phenylalanine. Left in the record is the CDR3 DNA by itself, 39 bases read in frame from the first base. The collaborating institutions used their own protocols to collect whole blood in K2EDTA tubes. For TCRbeta analysis, collaborator samples were shipped as frozen whole blood, as isolated PBMCs, or as DNA extracted from either sample type. The data derive from a study of blood T cell repertoires in COVID-19 (dated by TCRdb to about 2020). Background for the entire study: Collaborator samples came from the United States, Italy and Spain and covered acute and convalescent phases of COVID-19. The repertoires were made available in a free public database intended to serve as a resource for research on the immune response to SARS-CoV-2. HLA class I and class II types, where available, came from metadata supplied by the sample provider rather than from assay-based typing. The prospective study material was composed of cDNA or gDNA derived from T cells, B-cell-depleted T cells, or PBMCs. A de-identified subject ID, COVID-19 status, age in years and sex were almost always included in the sample metadata. The samples were drawn from two sources: the first 160 participants of the ongoing ImmuneRACE study, and 1,200 or so subjects contributed by 6 global collaborators. The dataset comprised deeply sampled blood TCRbeta repertoires from subjects exposed to, actively infected with, or recovered from COVID-19.

TCRbeta CDR3 regions were amplified from genomic DNA using the immunoSEQ Assay, a bias-controlled multiplex PCR. The study's processing was this. Nucleated cell counts per sample were estimated from amplification of reference gene primers within the assay. To quantify the absolute abundance of each unique TCRbeta CDR3 rearrangement, sequence reads were collapsed and filtered. Productive Simpson clonality was computed per sample as the square root of Simpson's diversity index over productive rearrangements. TCRdb limited this immuneACCESS table to in-frame rearrangements with V and J called. A share of clones is missing; checked studies link under half to unresolved V genes, and the rest is unexplained. That table furnishes V, J and clone size, whereas the DNA furnished D and trimming. The sample table lists about 250,000 clones, approximately 85% of them with a count of one. Of the sample, less than 6.5% falls within the top ten clones.

General study outcomes and caveats: Clinical and demographic metadata were provided uncurated, with the amount varying by source and participant.

The material sequenced was peripheral blood. This TCR was sampled from a man in his forties or fifties with active or convalescent COVID-19. The V and J genes are TRBV7-9 and TRBJ1-6, and TRBD1 aligns with 7 junction nucleotides. The DNA reads TGTGCCAGCAGCCCCAACAGGGGTTCACCCCTCCACTTT. Its product reads: CASSPNRGSPLHF.